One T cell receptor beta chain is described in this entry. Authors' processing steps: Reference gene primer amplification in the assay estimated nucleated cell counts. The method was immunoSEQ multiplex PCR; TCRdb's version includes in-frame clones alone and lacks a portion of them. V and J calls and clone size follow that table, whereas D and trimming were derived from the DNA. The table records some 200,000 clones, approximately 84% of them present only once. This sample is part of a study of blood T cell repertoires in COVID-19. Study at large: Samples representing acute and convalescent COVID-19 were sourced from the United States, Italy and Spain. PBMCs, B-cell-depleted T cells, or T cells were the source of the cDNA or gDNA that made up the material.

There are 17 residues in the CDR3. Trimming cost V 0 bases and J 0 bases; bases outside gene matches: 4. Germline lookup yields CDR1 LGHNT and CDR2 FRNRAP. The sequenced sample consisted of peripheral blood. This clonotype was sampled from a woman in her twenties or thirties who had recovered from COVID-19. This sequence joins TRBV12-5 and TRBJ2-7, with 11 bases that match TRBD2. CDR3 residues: CASGLVGTSGASYEQYF. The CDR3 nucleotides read TGTGCTAGTGGTTTGGTCGGGACTAGCGGAGCCTCCTACGAGCAGTACTTC.